These 5 T cell receptor beta chains share one sample of origin, sequenced in a study of blood T cell repertoires in COVID-19. Some clones are missing from TCRdb's copy, which holds only in-frame ones; the method was immunoSEQ multiplex PCR. The sample yields roughly 49,000 clones, around 84% seen once. The sequencing input was peripheral blood. These receptors were taken from an elderly man with active COVID-19.

The chain couples TRBV1 to TRBJ2-3; the table's D call of TRBD2 was not tested on the DNA. TRBV1 is given as a pseudogene. This CDR3 has 17 amino acids. Here the CDR3 reads CTSSQERTYRITDTQYF. CDR3 nucleotide sequence: TGCACCAGCAGCCAAGAACGGACTTATCGGATTACAGATACGCAGTATTTT.

The chain is built from TRBV7-3 and TRBJ2-2; TRBD1 agrees at 7 bases. V was pared by 5 bases and J by 1 base, with 4 bases of the junction left unmatched. This CDR3 has 15 residues. Per germline, CDR1 SGHTA and CDR2 FQGTGA. In nucleotides, the CDR3 is TGTGCCAGCAGCCCCGGACAGGTGAACACCGGGGAGCTGTTTTTT. Translated: CASSPGQVNTGELFF.

A single count supports this clone. This chain joins TRBV7-3 and TRBJ2-1, with 11 bases matching TRBD2. CDR1 SGHTA and CDR2 FQGTGA come from the germline V gene. The CDR3 is 15 amino acids. Trimming cost V 2 bases and J 9 bases; bases outside gene matches: 6. The CDR3 DNA reads TGTGCCAGCAGCTTAGTAGCGGGAGGGCTCGGTGAGCAGTTCTTC. Residues: CASSLVAGGLGEQFF.

The chain is built from TRBV5-1 and TRBJ2-2; unclear D gene. V lost 5 bases, J lost 6 bases, and 14 bases lay in between. CDR1 and CDR2 (germline): SGHRS, YFSETQ. The CDR3 is 14 residues long. The CDR3 spells CASSPRPEAGELFF. Here the CDR3 DNA reads TGCGCCAGCAGTCCCAGGCCCGAAGCCGGGGAGCTGTTTTTT. Filled out from reference TRBV5-1 and TRBJ2-2, the complete variable domain reads KAGVTQTPRYLIKTRGQQVTLSCSPISGHRSVSWYQQTPGQGLQFLFEYFSETQRNKGNFPGRFSGRQFSNSRSEMNVSTLELGDSALYLCASSPRPEAGELFFGEGSRLTVL.

A few counts support this clone. V is TRBV10-3 and J is TRBJ2-1, with D possibly matching TRBD1 (7 bases). Trimming left V 0 bases short and J 0 bases short, with 12 bases between. CDR3 size: 17 residues. Germline values: CDR1 ENHRY, CDR2 SYGVKD. The chain's CDR3 is CAISESRQGLSYNEQFF. The DNA for the CDR3 is TGTGCCATCAGTGAGTCCAGACAGGGACTCTCCTACAATGAGCAGTTCTTC.